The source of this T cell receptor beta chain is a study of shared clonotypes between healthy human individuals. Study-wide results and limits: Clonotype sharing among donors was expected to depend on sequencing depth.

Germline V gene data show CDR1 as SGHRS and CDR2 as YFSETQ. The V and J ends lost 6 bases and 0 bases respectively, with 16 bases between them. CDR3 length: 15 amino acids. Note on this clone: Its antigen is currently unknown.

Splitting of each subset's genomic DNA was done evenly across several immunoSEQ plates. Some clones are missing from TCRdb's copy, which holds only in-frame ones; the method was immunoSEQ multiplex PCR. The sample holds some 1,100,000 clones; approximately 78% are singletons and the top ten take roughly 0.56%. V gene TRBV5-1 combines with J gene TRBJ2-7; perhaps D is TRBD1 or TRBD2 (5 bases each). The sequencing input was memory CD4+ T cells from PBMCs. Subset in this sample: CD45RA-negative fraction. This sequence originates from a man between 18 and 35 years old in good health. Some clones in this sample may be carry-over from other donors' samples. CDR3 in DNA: TGCGCCAGCATGACGGGACCACAAAGCTCCTACGAGCAGTACTTC. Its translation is CASMTGPQSSYEQYF.